Presented here are 27 T cell receptor beta chains from one specimen sequenced in a study of cytotoxic CD8 clonotypes in ibrutinib-treated CLL. Profiling relied on immunoSEQ multiplex PCR, and the TCRdb table lists in-frame clones only, not all of them. The sample lists 250,000 to 350,000 clones, around 77% occurring once. The material sequenced was PBMCs, taken at disease progression, from a patient treated with ibrutinib. All receptors derive from a human donor with chronic lymphocytic leukemia.

V usage is TRBV18 and J usage is TRBJ1-3; TRBD1 aligns across 7 bases. The germline CDR1 and CDR2 sequences are KGHSH and LQKENI. The CDR3 consists of 16 residues. The ends lost 5 bases at V and 0 bases at J; junction bases unmatched: 7. CDR3 sequence (DNA): TGTGCCAGCTCAGCGACAGGGCATCTCTCTGGAAACACCATATATTTT. Translation: CASSATGHLSGNTIYF.

The chain recombines TRBV7-8 with TRBJ2-7, with a tentative D call TRBD1 (6 bases). V was clipped by 5 bases and J by 3 bases, with 11 bases between them. Germline V gene data show CDR1 as SGHVS and CDR2 as FQNEAQ. The CDR3 length is 13 residues. CDR3 sequence: CASSMDRRYEQYF. The CDR3 DNA reads as TGTGCCAGCAGCATGGACAGACGCTACGAGCAGTACTTC.

V and J are TRBV4-1 and TRBJ2-7; 11 bases match TRBD2. The trim removed 1 base at V and 13 bases at J, leaving 9 bases unmatched. The CDR3 loop spans 14 amino acids. The germline gives CDR1 MGHRA, CDR2 YSYEKL. The CDR3 coding sequence is TGCGCCAGCAGCCAAGGAAGGACTAGCGGGTTCCTATACTTC. This translates into CASSQGRTSGFLYF.

This rearrangement joins TRBV11-2 to TRBJ2-3; possibly TRBD2 for D (6 bases). The V gene lost 5 bases and the J gene lost 1 base, with 10 bases spanning the gap. The CDR3 length is 14 residues. Germline V lookup: CDR1 SGHAT, CDR2 FQNNGV. This CDR3 is CASSPQRGTDTQYF. The CDR3 DNA sequence: TGTGCCAGCAGCCCCCAGCGGGGCACAGATACGCAGTATTTT.

J is TRBJ2-7 and V is TRBV4-1; D is unresolved. The CDR3 is made up of 14 amino acids. Germline V lookup: CDR1 MGHRA, CDR2 YSYEKL. V gave up 1 base and J gave up 4 bases, with 11 bases separating them. Written as DNA, the CDR3 is TGCGCCAGCAGCCAAGTGCCCGCTGGATACGAGCAGTACTTC. The encoded protein is CASSQVPAGYEQYF.

CDR3 residues: CASSERDRGFYGYTF. The DNA of the CDR3 is TGTGCCAGCAGTGAAAGGGACAGGGGATTCTATGGCTACACCTTC. The rearrangement joins TRBV2 to TRBJ1-2, with TRBD1 identical over 10 bases. The J segment lost 4 bases and the V segment lost 2 bases, leaving 4 bases of the junction unmatched. Germline values: CDR1 SNHLY, CDR2 FYNNEI. There are 15 residues in the CDR3.

This sequence joins TRBV29-1 and TRBJ2-7, with D possibly being TRBD1 or TRBD2 (5 bases each). This CDR3 spans 12 amino acids. Germline V gene sequence: CDR1 SQVTM, CDR2 ANQGSEA. With 1 base removed from V and 4 bases from J, the gap between germline ends came to 8 bases. CDR3 sequence: CSVEVGEYEQYF. The CDR3 DNA reads TGCAGCGTTGAAGTGGGGGAATACGAGCAGTACTTC.

The chain recombines TRBV5-1 with TRBJ2-7, with 10 bases fitting TRBD1. The V gene end was trimmed by 4 bases and the J gene end by 7 bases; junction bases not matched to a gene: 11. Germline assignment: CDR1 SGHRS and CDR2 YFSETQ. The CDR3 is 15 amino acids. CDR3: CASSERTGGAGEQYF. In DNA form, the CDR3 reads TGCGCCAGCAGCGAAAGGACAGGGGGTGCAGGAGAGCAGTACTTC. Looking up the rest from reference TRBV5-1 and TRBJ2-7 gives the full variable domain: KAGVTQTPRYLIKTRGQQVTLSCSPISGHRSVSWYQQTPGQGLQFLFEYFSETQRNKGNFPGRFSGRQFSNSRSEMNVSTLELGDSALYLCASSERTGGAGEQYFGPGTRLTVT.

This clone was seen only a few times. The rearrangement joins TRBV7-8 to TRBJ2-4; 8 bases fit TRBD1. The germline V gene encodes CDR1 SGHVS and CDR2 FQNEAQ. The ends lost 5 bases at V and 7 bases at J; junction bases unmatched: 7. The CDR3 consists of 14 residues. CDR3 DNA sequence: TGTGCCAGCAGCGTAGGGGGACAGGTCAACATTCAGTACTTC. This codes for CASSVGGQVNIQYF. Together with reference TRBV7-8 and TRBJ2-4, the CDR3 gives the full variable domain: GAGVSQSPRYKVAKRGQDVALRCDPISGHVSLFWYQQALGQGPEFLTYFQNEAQLDKSGLPSDRFFAERPEGSVSTLKIQRTQQEDSAVYLCASSVGGQVNIQYFGAGTRLSVL.

This clone was recorded only once. V usage is TRBV6-5 and J usage is TRBJ2-5; TRBD2 agrees at 8 bases. Near its end, the DNA agrees better with TRBJ2-7, so the J call may be wrong. CDR1 is MNHEY and CDR2 is SVGAGI in the germline V gene. There are 16 residues in the CDR3. CDR3 residues: CASSYHGLAGTYEQYF. CDR3 nucleotide sequence: TGTGCCAGCAGTTACCATGGGCTAGCGGGCACCTACGAGCAGTACTTC.

The V gene is TRBV27, the J gene TRBJ1-2; TRBD1 is a possible D gene (5 bases). The CDR3 spans 18 residues. Germline V gene lookup returns CDR1 MNHEY and CDR2 SMNVEV (reference sequence). Trimming removed 5 bases at V and 1 base at J, with 23 bases between. CDR3 nucleotide sequence: TGTGCCAGCAGTCTAAGGGACCCTACGGTCCATTTTAACTATGGCTACACCTTC. It specifies CASSLRDPTVHFNYGYTF.

V usage is TRBV5-1 and J usage is TRBJ2-1; D not resolved. The V end was cut by 2 bases, the J end by 6 bases, with 12 bases between. Per the germline V gene, CDR1 is SGHRS and CDR2 is YFSETQ. The CDR3 has 14 residues. The CDR3 region has the DNA TGCGCCAGCAGCTTCCAAGGGCTGGGCAATGAGCAGTTCTTC. It yields the protein CASSFQGLGNEQFF.

The chain employs TRBV5-1 and TRBJ1-2; D not resolved. The germline V gene encodes CDR1 SGHRS and CDR2 YFSETQ. V was shortened by 0 bases and J by 2 bases, with 14 bases between the two germline ends. The CDR3 consists of 16 residues. The DNA of the CDR3 is TGCGCCAGCAGCTTGGTCGGCAGATGGGCGAACTATGGCTACACCTTC. Translation gives CASSLVGRWANYGYTF.

The rearrangement links TRBV4-2 to TRBJ1-2; a possible D gene is TRBD1 (5 bases). The CDR3 spans 14 residues. Germline-derived CDR1 and CDR2 are LGHNA and YNFKEQ. Trimming cost V 2 bases and J 3 bases, with 10 bases left between them. CDR3 sequence (DNA): TGTGCCAGCAGCCAACGGGTAGGGGACTATGGCTACACCTTC. Encoded protein: CASSQRVGDYGYTF.

As DNA, the CDR3 is TGTGCCATCAGTCTAGCGGGGGAGTACAATGAGCAGTTCTTC. Protein product: CAISLAGEYNEQFF. This chain links TRBV10-3 with TRBJ2-1; 10 bases fit TRBD2. Germline CDR1 reads ENHRY; CDR2 reads SYGVKD. This CDR3 is built from 14 residues. Unmatched junction bases numbered 2, after V lost 5 bases and J lost 4 bases.

The V call is TRBV15, the J call TRBJ2-4; weak D call: TRBD2 (5 bases). The CDR3 has 13 residues. V was pared by 0 bases and J by 14 bases, with 14 bases between. CDR1 is LNHNV and CDR2 is YYDKDF in the germline V gene (reference sequence). The CDR3 DNA sequence: TGTGCCACCAGCAGAGATCGCCTAGCCACCAAGTACTTC. It translates to CATSRDRLATKYF.

The chain links TRBV11-2 to TRBJ2-1; D may match TRBD1 or TRBD2 (6 bases each). The CDR3 totals 13 residues. Germline V CDR1 and CDR2: SGHAT, FQNNGV. V lost 1 base and J 11 bases, leaving 12 bases between the germline ends. CDR3 residues: CASSLGGRDKQFF. The CDR3 DNA follows: TGTGCCAGCAGCTTAGGGGGGCGGGACAAGCAGTTCTTC.

The chain employs TRBV19 and TRBJ2-7; the D is unclear. Trimming pared 4 bases from V and 2 bases from J, leaving 3 bases between. The V gene's germline CDR1 is LNHDA and CDR2 SQIVND (reference sequence). This CDR3 is built from 11 residues. The CDR3: CASSTTYEQYF. The CDR3 nucleotides are TGTGCCAGTAGTACAACCTACGAGCAGTACTTC.

The V and J genes are TRBV6-1 and TRBJ1-5; D is possibly TRBD1 (6 bases). The CDR3 is 14 amino acids. Trimming cost V 5 bases and J 2 bases, with 10 bases left between them. CDR1 is MNHNS, CDR2 SASEGT, per germline. Written as DNA, the CDR3 is TGTGCCAGCAGTTTGTCAGGGGGCAATCAGCCCCAGCATTTT. Translation gives CASSLSGGNQPQHF.

There are a few counts of this clone. V and J are TRBV11-2 and TRBJ2-2; 11 nucleotides agree with TRBD2. Germline V gene data show CDR1 as SGHAT and CDR2 as FQNNGV. The CDR3 runs to 15 residues. V lost 6 bases and J lost 1; bases outside the gene matches: 1. The CDR3 DNA reads TGTGCCAGCAGAGGACTAGCGGGGAACACCGGGGAGCTGTTTTTT. It specifies CASRGLAGNTGELFF.

The V call is TRBV4-1, the J call TRBJ1-3, with D unresolved. Trimming took 1 base from V and 5 from J, leaving 9 bases between them. The CDR3 runs 14 residues. CDR1 is MGHRA, CDR2 YSYEKL, per germline. The CDR3 here is CASSQVYRRNTIYF. The CDR3 bases are TGCGCCAGCAGCCAAGTTTATCGGAGAAACACCATATATTTT.

V gene TRBV4-1 combines with J gene TRBJ1-5; a possible D gene is TRBD1 (5 bases). V lost 3 bases and J lost 4, with 16 bases in between. CDR1 is MGHRA and CDR2 is YSYEKL in the germline V gene. This CDR3 comprises 16 residues. Written as DNA, the CDR3 is TGCGCCAGCAGCCACGACGCAGGGTACGCGAATCAGCCCCAGCATTTT. Its protein is CASSHDAGYANQPQHF.

This clone was seen a few times. V gene TRBV2 combines with J gene TRBJ1-2; no definite D call. Germline CDR1 and CDR2: SNHLY and FYNNEI. Trimming removed 4 bases at V and 11 bases at J, with 5 bases between. There are 9 residues in the CDR3. The CDR3: CASSVGYTF. The CDR3 bases are TGTGCCAGCAGTGTGGGGTACACCTTC.

The table lists this clone with a few counts. This chain connects TRBV7-2 to TRBJ1-2; no definite D call. The CDR3 length is 14 residues. Germline values: CDR1 SGHTA, CDR2 FQGNSA. The germline V and J ends were trimmed by 6 bases and 4 bases, with 15 bases remaining between them. In DNA form, the CDR3 reads TGTGCCAGCAGTTTCTCGGACCGAATCTATGGCTACACCTTC. Residues: CASSFSDRIYGYTF.

This sequence joins TRBV28 and TRBJ1-5, with a possible D match to TRBD1 (6 bases). Trimming left V 6 bases short and J 4 bases short, with 16 bases between. The CDR3 is 15 amino acids. Germline loops: CDR1 MDHEN, CDR2 SYDVKM. CDR3 coding DNA: TGTGCCAGCAGACGCCAGGGGCGAGGAAATCAGCCCCAGCATTTT. Its translation: CASRRQGRGNQPQHF.

V gene TRBV18 combines with J gene TRBJ2-1; a possible D gene is TRBD2 (7 bases). The CDR3 is 17 residues long. With 1 base removed from V and 7 bases from J, the gap between germline ends came to 20 bases. Germline lookup yields CDR1 KGHSH and CDR2 LQKENI. The CDR3 is CASSPQSPVGRGNEQFF. In nucleotides, the CDR3 is TGTGCCAGCTCACCACAGTCCCCGGTGGGGAGGGGGAATGAGCAGTTCTTC.

The chain combines TRBV15 with TRBJ1-3, with a weak D call TRBD1 (6 bases). The CDR3 spans 14 residues. Between the trimmed V and J ends, which lost 0 bases and 8 bases, there was a span of 11 bases. Per germline, CDR1 LNHNV and CDR2 YYDKDF (reference sequence). CDR3 nucleotides: TGTGCCACCAGCAGAGATTGGGGGCGAGACACCATATATTTT. The encoded protein is CATSRDWGRDTIYF.